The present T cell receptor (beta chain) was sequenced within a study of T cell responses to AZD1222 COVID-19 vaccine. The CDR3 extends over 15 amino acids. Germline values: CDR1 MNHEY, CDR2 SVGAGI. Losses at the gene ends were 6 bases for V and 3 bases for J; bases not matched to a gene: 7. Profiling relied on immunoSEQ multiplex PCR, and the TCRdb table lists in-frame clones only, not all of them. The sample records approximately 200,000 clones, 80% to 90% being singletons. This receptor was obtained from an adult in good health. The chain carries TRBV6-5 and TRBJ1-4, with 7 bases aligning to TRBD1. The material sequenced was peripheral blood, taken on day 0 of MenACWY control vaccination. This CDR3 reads CASRSEGAPNEKLFF. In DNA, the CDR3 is TGTGCCAGCAGATCCGAGGGGGCCCCTAATGAAAAACTGTTTTTT.